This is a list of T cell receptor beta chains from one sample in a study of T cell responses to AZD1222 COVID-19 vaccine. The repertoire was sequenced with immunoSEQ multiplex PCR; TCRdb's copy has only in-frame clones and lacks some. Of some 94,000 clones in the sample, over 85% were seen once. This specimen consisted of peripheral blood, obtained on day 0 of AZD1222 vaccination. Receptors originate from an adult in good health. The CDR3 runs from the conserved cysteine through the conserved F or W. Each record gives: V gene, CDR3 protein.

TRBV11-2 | CASSYYGTTFIATEQFF
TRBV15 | CATSRDPPDEVHF
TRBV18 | CASSPPGKNTEAFF
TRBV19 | CASTLYSNQPQHF
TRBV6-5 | CASRRGGTDTYEQYF
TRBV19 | CASSMGASYNEQFF
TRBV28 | CASSTAGAAEQFF
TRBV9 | CASSPTGHNSGNTIYF
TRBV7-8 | CASSLADRRATGNTIYF
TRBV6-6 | CASSRGQDYGYTF
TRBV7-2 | CASSFETGKNTGELFF
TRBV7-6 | CASSSVSYEQYF
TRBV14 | CASSRGLFYNEQFF
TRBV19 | CASSMVRGTSAEQYF
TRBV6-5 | CASSYGSGTGYEQYF
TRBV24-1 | CATRGTQGPSYGYTF
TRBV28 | CASSLGGIGSGEQYF
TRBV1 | CTSSQAITRGNTIYF
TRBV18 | CASSRQDYEQYF
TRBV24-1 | CATSPADGAETQYF
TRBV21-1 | CASSKAPDRGEADTQYF
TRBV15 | CATESLENTEAFF
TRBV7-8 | CASSSGQGHNQPQHF
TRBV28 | CASSRQQGRYGYTF
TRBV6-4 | CASSRDRATGELFF
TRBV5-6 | CASSQSGGARISEQFF
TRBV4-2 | CASSRDRSSGNTIYF
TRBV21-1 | CASSKKQDRGQETQYF
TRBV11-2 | CASRAPGRRKIETQYF
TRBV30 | CAWSRDTDYTDTQYF
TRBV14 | CASSRGAHYGYTF
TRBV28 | CASSFPNQPQHF
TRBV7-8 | CASSLQASRSYGYTF
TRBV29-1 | CSVTGGVDYGYTF
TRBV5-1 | CASSSNRGAISTEAFF
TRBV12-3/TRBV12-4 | CASSKLNTEAFF
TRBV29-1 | CSVGLTSGTQETQYF
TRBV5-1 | CASSHLAGEPYEQYF
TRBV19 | CASSIVGDNEQFF
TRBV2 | CASSPRSTEAFF
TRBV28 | CASSLFVVGYEQYF
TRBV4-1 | CASSQPRDRVSAFF
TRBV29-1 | CSVRGQTYEQYF
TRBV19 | CASSIDKGRTQPQHF
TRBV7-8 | CASSSTGTAPDEQYF
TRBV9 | CASSAGADSSYGYTF
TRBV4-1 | CASSQDTVQPQHF
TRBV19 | CASSIDLPRQGMSRTGQPQHF
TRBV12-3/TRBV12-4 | CATGVGYNEQFF
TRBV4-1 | CASSQALAFSGANVLTF
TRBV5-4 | CASSFLAGGPSYEQYF
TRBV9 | CASSSYNSPLHF
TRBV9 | CASGQGVGQPQHF
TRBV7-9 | CASRDRNSPLHF
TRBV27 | CASSLSAGGPGWGANVLTF
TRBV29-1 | CSVGSSTYEQYF
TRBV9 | CASSVEQGNTEAFF
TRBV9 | CASSTWGTEAFF
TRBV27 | CASSLKGRNTGELFF
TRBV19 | CASTGTGGTSNQPQHF